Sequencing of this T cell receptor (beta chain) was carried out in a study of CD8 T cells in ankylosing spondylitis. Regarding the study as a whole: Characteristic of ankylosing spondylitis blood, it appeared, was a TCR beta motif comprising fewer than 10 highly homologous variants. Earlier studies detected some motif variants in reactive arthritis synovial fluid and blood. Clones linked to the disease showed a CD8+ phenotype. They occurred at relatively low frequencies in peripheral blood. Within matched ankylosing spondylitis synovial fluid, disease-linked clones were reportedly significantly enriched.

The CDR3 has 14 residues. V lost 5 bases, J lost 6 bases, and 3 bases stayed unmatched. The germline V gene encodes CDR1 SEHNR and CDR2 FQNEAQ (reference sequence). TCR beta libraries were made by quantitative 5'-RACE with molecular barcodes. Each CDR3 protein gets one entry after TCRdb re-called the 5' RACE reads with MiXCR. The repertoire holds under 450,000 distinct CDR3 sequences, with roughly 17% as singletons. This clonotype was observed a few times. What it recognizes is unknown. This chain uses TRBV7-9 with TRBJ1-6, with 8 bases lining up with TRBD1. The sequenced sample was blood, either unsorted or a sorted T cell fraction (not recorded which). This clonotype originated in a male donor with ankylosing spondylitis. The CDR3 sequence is CASSTGQANSPLHF. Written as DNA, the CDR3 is TGTGCCAGCAGCACGGGACAGGCTAATTCACCCCTCCACTTT.